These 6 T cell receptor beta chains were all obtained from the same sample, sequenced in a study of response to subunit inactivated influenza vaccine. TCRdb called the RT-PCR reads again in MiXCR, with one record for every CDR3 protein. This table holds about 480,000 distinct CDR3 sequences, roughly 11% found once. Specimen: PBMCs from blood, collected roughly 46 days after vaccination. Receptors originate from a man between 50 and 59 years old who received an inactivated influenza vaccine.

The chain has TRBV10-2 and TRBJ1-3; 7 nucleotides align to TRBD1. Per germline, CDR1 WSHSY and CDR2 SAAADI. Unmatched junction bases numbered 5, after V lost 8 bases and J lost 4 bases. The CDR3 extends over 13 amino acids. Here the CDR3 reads CASLSTGGNTIYF. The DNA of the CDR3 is TGCGCCAGCTTATCGACAGGGGGAAACACCATATATTTT.

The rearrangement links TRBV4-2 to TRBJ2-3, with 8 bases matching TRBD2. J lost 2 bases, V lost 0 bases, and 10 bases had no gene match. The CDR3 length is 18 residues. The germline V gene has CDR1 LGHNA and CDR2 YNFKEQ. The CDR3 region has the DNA TGTGCCAGCAGCCAAGAAAGTAGCAGCGGGGGATACACAGATACGCAGTATTTT. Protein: CASSQESSSGGYTDTQYF.

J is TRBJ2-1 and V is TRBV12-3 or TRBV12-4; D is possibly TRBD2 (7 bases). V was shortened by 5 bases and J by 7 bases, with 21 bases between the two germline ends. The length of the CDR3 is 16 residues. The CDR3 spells CASSPLGGGARNEQFF. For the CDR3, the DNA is TGTGCCAGCAGTCCCCTAGGAGGGGGGGCGCGTAATGAGCAGTTCTTC.

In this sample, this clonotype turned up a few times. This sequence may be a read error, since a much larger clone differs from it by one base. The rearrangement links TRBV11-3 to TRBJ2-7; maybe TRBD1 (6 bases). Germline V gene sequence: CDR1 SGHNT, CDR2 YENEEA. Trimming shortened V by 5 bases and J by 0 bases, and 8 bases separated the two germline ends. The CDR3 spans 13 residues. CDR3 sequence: CASSVGHSYEQYF. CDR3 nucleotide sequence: TGTGCCAGCAGCGTGGGACACTCCTACGAGCAGTACTTC.

CDR3 protein: CASRGTPVSDGYTF. The DNA for the CDR3 is TGCGCCAGCAGGGGGACACCCGTTTCGGATGGCTACACCTTC. V is TRBV5-1 and J is TRBJ1-2; maybe TRBD1 (6 bases). This CDR3 comprises 14 residues. The V gene's germline CDR1 is SGHRS and CDR2 YFSETQ. V gave up 5 bases and J gave up 6 bases, with 17 bases separating them.

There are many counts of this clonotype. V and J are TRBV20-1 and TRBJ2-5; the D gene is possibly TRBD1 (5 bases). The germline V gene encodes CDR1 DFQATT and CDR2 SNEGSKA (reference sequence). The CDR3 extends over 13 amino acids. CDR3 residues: CSGLGPFKETQYF. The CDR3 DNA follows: TGCAGCGGCCTGGGGCCTTTCAAGGAGACCCAGTACTTC.